The 32 T cell receptor beta chains below were found in one sample sequenced in a study of blood T cell repertoires in COVID-19. Some clones are missing from TCRdb's copy, which holds only in-frame ones; the method was immunoSEQ multiplex PCR. This table has under 300,000 clones, more than 70% appearing once. Sequenced sample: PBMCs or T cells enriched from blood (not recorded which). The receptor set was obtained from an older woman in a cohort exposed to, infected with or recovered from COVID-19 (not recorded which).

This chain connects TRBV5-1 to TRBJ2-7, with 7 bases identical to TRBD2. CDR1 is SGHRS, CDR2 YFSETQ, per germline. The CDR3 is 14 amino acids. V shed 4 bases, J shed 3 bases, and the junction held 7 bases outside the gene matches. The chain's CDR3 is CASSATGLDYEQYF. CDR3 sequence (DNA): TGCGCCAGCAGCGCCACCGGACTAGACTACGAGCAGTACTTC.

The chain couples TRBV5-6 to TRBJ2-6, with D possibly being TRBD1 (6 bases). The CDR3 is 15 residues long. Trimming removed 4 bases at V and 0 bases at J, with 8 bases between. Germline loops: CDR1 SGHDT, CDR2 YYEEEE. CDR3 loop: CASSNRVSGANVLTF. The CDR3 DNA reads as TGTGCCAGCAGCAACAGGGTCTCTGGGGCCAACGTCCTGACTTTC.

This chain joins TRBV24-1 and TRBJ1-5; 8 nucleotides agree with TRBD1. The CDR3 runs 16 residues. Germline V gene sequence: CDR1 KGHDR, CDR2 SFDVKD. The V and J ends lost 5 bases and 4 bases, in that order; junction bases with no gene match: 9. The CDR3 reads CATSGAGTGLNQPQHF. The DNA of the CDR3 is TGTGCCACCAGTGGGGCCGGGACAGGACTGAATCAGCCCCAGCATTTT.

This chain uses TRBV5-4 with TRBJ1-6, with D uncertain. V was shortened by 4 bases and J by 2 bases, with 7 bases between the two germline ends. Germline V gene lookup returns CDR1 SGHNT and CDR2 YYREEE (reference sequence). The CDR3 runs 14 residues. The CDR3, as DNA: TGTGCCAGCAGCCGGGGAACCTATAATTCACCCCTCCACTTT. As protein: CASSRGTYNSPLHF.

This clone was seen just once. The chain is built from TRBV7-3 and TRBJ2-1; TRBD2 might be the D (6 bases). Trimming left V 5 bases short and J 8 bases short, with 10 bases between. The CDR3 length is 12 residues. CDR1 SGHTA and CDR2 FQGTGA come from the germline V gene. CDR3 in amino acids: CASSQTGDEQFF. The DNA of the CDR3 is TGTGCCAGCAGCCAGACGGGGGATGAGCAGTTCTTC. The entire variable domain, with the rest obtained from reference TRBV7-3 and TRBJ2-1, is as follows: GAGVSQTPSNKVTEKGKYVELRCDPISGHTALYWYRQSLGQGPEFLIYFQGTGAADDSGLPNDRFFAVRPEGSVSTLKIQRTERGDSAVYLCASSQTGDEQFFGPGTRLTVL.

This chain links TRBV29-1 with TRBJ2-1; TRBD2 aligns across 7 bases. Germline values: CDR1 SQVTM, CDR2 ANQGSEA. The junction had 7 bases not matched to a gene; V was cut back by 5 bases and J by 6 bases. This CDR3 spans 13 amino acids. The CDR3 here is CSVKWEGPNEQFF. The CDR3 nucleotides are TGCAGCGTTAAGTGGGAGGGTCCCAATGAGCAGTTCTTC.

The V gene is TRBV21-1, the J gene TRBJ1-1; TRBD1 was called by the table and not checked on the DNA. TRBV21-1 is noted as a pseudogene. The CDR3 contains 11 residues. The CDR3, as DNA: TGTGCCAGCAGCAAAGAACAGCCTGCTTTCTTT. Protein: CASSKEQPAFF.

The gene calls are TRBV20-1 and TRBJ1-1, with TRBD1 matching over 9 bases. The V gene end was trimmed by 3 bases and the J gene end by 7 bases; junction bases not matched to a gene: 12. The CDR3 sequence is 15 residues long. Germline V lookup: CDR1 DFQATT, CDR2 SNEGSKA (reference sequence). DNA of the CDR3: TGCAGTGCTAGTACAGGGGGCGCTCGGGGAGGTGAAGCTTTCTTT. Protein sequence: CSASTGGARGGEAFF.

V usage is TRBV28 and J usage is TRBJ1-2; 8 bases fit TRBD1. This CDR3 region has 13 residues. CDR1 is MDHEN and CDR2 is SYDVKM in the germline V gene. V gave up 5 bases and J gave up 8 bases; unmatched junction bases: 7. CDR3: CASSAWTGTGYTF. The CDR3 DNA follows: TGTGCCAGCAGTGCCTGGACAGGGACGGGCTACACCTTC.

The chain employs TRBV7-9 and TRBJ2-5; the match to TRBD1 covers 11 bases. Trimming cost V 5 bases and J 2 bases; bases outside gene matches: 10. The germline gives CDR1 SEHNR, CDR2 FQNEAQ (reference sequence). CDR3 length: 17 amino acids. CDR3 coding DNA: TGTGCCAGCAGCACGATAGGACAGGGGGCTTGGCAAGAGACCCAGTACTTC. Its protein is CASSTIGQGAWQETQYF.

V gene TRBV7-2 combines with J gene TRBJ1-2; 7 positions agree with TRBD1. The J segment lost 11 bases and the V segment lost 5 bases, leaving 11 bases of the junction unmatched. CDR1 and CDR2 from the germline V gene are SGHTA and FQGNSA. The CDR3 is 13 amino acids. The CDR3 spells CASSRGQNYPYTF. The CDR3 DNA is TGTGCCAGCAGCAGGGGACAGAACTATCCTTACACCTTC.

The rearrangement joins TRBV19 to TRBJ1-1; 8 bases are shared with TRBD1. The CDR3 is made up of 14 amino acids. Germline CDR1 and CDR2: LNHDA and SQIVND (reference sequence). V was pared by 5 bases and J by 0 bases, with 2 bases of the junction left unmatched. CDR3: CASSEQGVNTEAFF. The CDR3 DNA reads as TGTGCCAGTAGTGAACAGGGGGTGAACACTGAAGCTTTCTTT.

This clone has a single count. The chain combines TRBV20-1 with TRBJ1-1; D may be TRBD1 (5 bases). CDR1 and CDR2 from the germline V gene are DFQATT and SNEGSKA (reference sequence). The CDR3 length is 14 residues. Trimming stripped 3 bases from V and 3 bases from J, with 14 bases between. For the CDR3, the DNA is TGCAGTGCTAGTGATGCAGGGTTGTACACTGAAGCTTTCTTT. It encodes CSASDAGLYTEAFF.

V is TRBV7-6 and J is TRBJ2-1, with 7 bases aligning to TRBD1. V trimming: 1 base; J trimming: 3 bases; junction bases outside the gene matches: 0. CDR1 and CDR2 from the germline V gene are SGHVS and FNYEAQ. CDR3 length: 14 amino acids. CDR3 DNA: TGTGCCAGCAGCTTAGGACAGGGCTACAATGAGCAGTTCTTC. It codes for CASSLGQGYNEQFF.

The chain links TRBV5-1 to TRBJ2-1, with TRBD1 matching 10 bases. The CDR3 extends over 15 amino acids. The V gene's germline CDR1 is SGHRS and CDR2 YFSETQ. The V and J ends lost 4 bases and 9 bases, in that order; junction bases with no gene match: 10. The CDR3 sequence is CASSKSGQGEGEQFF. The CDR3 nucleotides are TGCGCCAGCAGCAAATCCGGACAGGGGGAGGGTGAGCAGTTCTTC.

The rearrangement joins TRBV5-1 to TRBJ2-3; 7 bases agree with TRBD1. This CDR3 has 16 residues. Germline V CDR1 and CDR2: SGHRS, YFSETQ. Germline trimming cut 4 bases from V and 2 bases from J; bases unmatched to any gene: 10. The CDR3 region is CASSPAGGSLTDTQYF. CDR3 in DNA: TGCGCCAGCAGCCCTGCAGGGGGATCCCTCACAGATACGCAGTATTTT.

The chain links TRBV7-6 to TRBJ2-7; 13 nucleotides agree with TRBD2. Trimming removed 3 bases from V and 3 bases from J; junction bases left unmatched: 2. CDR1 is SGHVS, CDR2 FNYEAQ, per germline. CDR3 length: 15 amino acids. The CDR3 reads CASSFGTSGNYEQYF. In DNA, the CDR3 is TGTGCCAGCAGCTTCGGGACTAGCGGGAACTACGAGCAGTACTTC.

The chain couples TRBV19 to TRBJ1-5; D is possibly TRBD1 (6 bases). V lost 10 bases to trimming and J lost 0 bases, with 16 bases between them. Germline V CDR1 and CDR2: LNHDA, SQIVND (reference sequence). CDR3 length equals 15 residues. The CDR3 reads CAIIGQIYSNQPQHF. CDR3 coding DNA: TGTGCCATCATCGGACAGATTTATAGCAATCAGCCCCAGCATTTT.

In its sample, this clone was seen once. This chain uses TRBV28 with TRBJ1-2, with TRBD1 as a possible D gene (6 bases). The CDR3 loop spans 13 amino acids. Trimming pared 5 bases from V and 3 bases from J, leaving 10 bases between. CDR1 and CDR2 (germline): MDHEN, SYDVKM. This chain's CDR3 is CASSDDRYYGYTF. In DNA, the CDR3 is TGTGCCAGCAGTGATGACAGGTACTATGGCTACACCTTC.

The CDR3 coding sequence is TGTGCCAGCAGCGTAGTGCCAGGCAATAAAGGTGAGCAGTTCTTC. Translating gives CASSVVPGNKGEQFF. The V gene is TRBV9, the J gene TRBJ2-1, with D uncertain. Trimming took off 0 bases at V and 9 bases at J, with 16 bases between the two ends. Germline V CDR1 and CDR2: SGDLS, YYNGEE. The CDR3 loop spans 15 amino acids.

The chain has TRBV29-1 and TRBJ2-7; perhaps TRBD2 as D (5 bases). Germline V gene data show CDR1 as SQVTM and CDR2 as ANQGSEA. V gave up 1 base and J gave up 0 bases, with 10 bases separating them. CDR3 length: 14 residues. CDR3 DNA: TGCAGCGTTGAAGGCGGGCAGAGCTCCTACGAGCAGTACTTC. It specifies CSVEGGQSSYEQYF.

The CDR3 coding sequence is TGTGCCAGCAGCGTAGATCCTAGCGGGAGGATATACGAGCAGTACTTC. As protein: CASSVDPSGRIYEQYF. This chain links TRBV9 with TRBJ2-7; 11 bases are shared with TRBD2. Germline V gives CDR1 SGDLS, CDR2 YYNGEE. The ends lost 0 bases at V and 4 bases at J; junction bases unmatched: 6. The CDR3 covers 16 residues.

The chain carries TRBV10-2 and TRBJ1-5; maybe TRBD1 (5 bases). V dropped 6 bases and J dropped 2 bases, with 14 bases sitting between them. In germline, CDR1 is WSHSY, CDR2 SAAADI. This CDR3 region has 15 residues. The CDR3 loop is CASRSGKSRNQPQHF. CDR3 in DNA: TGCGCCAGCAGATCAGGGAAGAGTCGCAATCAGCCCCAGCATTTT.

This clone was detected only once. This chain links TRBV28 with TRBJ1-6, with D perhaps TRBD1 (6 bases). This CDR3 is 15 amino acids long. Germline values: CDR1 MDHEN, CDR2 SYDVKM. Between the trimmed V and J ends, which lost 4 bases and 12 bases, there was a span of 19 bases. CDR3 in amino acids: CASSSDQGRGGPLHF. CDR3 DNA sequence: TGTGCCAGCAGTTCGGACCAGGGAAGAGGGGGACCCCTCCACTTT.

In its sample, this clone was seen a few times. This specimen includes other DNA sequences encoding the same CDR3. The CDR3 sequence is CASSFGGGETQYF. The DNA for the CDR3 is TGTGCCAGCAGTTTTGGAGGTGGAGAGACCCAGTACTTC. The chain carries TRBV12-3 or TRBV12-4 and TRBJ2-5; D is perhaps TRBD2 (5 bases). There are 13 residues in the CDR3. V was pared by 3 bases and J by 4 bases, with 9 bases between.

This chain joins TRBV28 and TRBJ2-3, with TRBD2 identical over 11 bases. V lost 3 bases, J lost 2 bases, and 4 bases stayed unmatched. CDR3 length equals 16 residues. CDR1 and CDR2 (germline): MDHEN, SYDVKM. CDR3: CASSFSGRADTDTQYF. Written as DNA, the CDR3 is TGTGCCAGCAGTTTTAGCGGGAGGGCTGACACAGATACGCAGTATTTT.

The chain links TRBV3-1 (or the pseudogene TRBV3-2) to TRBJ1-1; D ambiguous. CDR1 and CDR2 (germline): LGHDT, YNNKEL (reference sequence). Trimming left V 6 bases short and J 10 bases short, with 15 bases between. The CDR3 sequence is 12 residues long. The CDR3 coding sequence is TGTGCCAGCAGTCCTTCGCGAGGACTAGCTTTCTTT. As protein: CASSPSRGLAFF.

The chain links TRBV7-3 to TRBJ2-2; 7 bases match TRBD2. Germline loops: CDR1 SGHTA, CDR2 FQGTGA. The CDR3 spans 18 residues. With V trimmed by 1 base and J by 0 bases, 8 bases remained unmatched. Here the CDR3 reads CASSLIASGVPNTGELFF. CDR3 nucleotides: TGTGCCAGCAGCTTAATCGCTAGCGGTGTCCCGAACACCGGGGAGCTGTTTTTT. Filled out from reference TRBV7-3 and TRBJ2-2, the complete variable domain reads GAGVSQTPSNKVTEKGKYVELRCDPISGHTALYWYRQSLGQGPEFLIYFQGTGAADDSGLPNDRFFAVRPEGSVSTLKIQRTERGDSAVYLCASSLIASGVPNTGELFFGEGSRLTVL.

The genes are TRBV7-2 and TRBJ2-1, with D hard to call. This CDR3 region has 14 residues. The germline V and J ends were trimmed by 5 bases and 4 bases, with 12 bases remaining between them. CDR1 SGHTA and CDR2 FQGNSA come from the germline V gene. The CDR3 DNA sequence: TGTGCCAGCAGCCTAATGGTGGTTTACAATGAGCAGTTCTTC. It is translated as CASSLMVVYNEQFF.

The rearrangement joins TRBV7-9 to TRBJ2-7, with TRBD1 identical over 7 bases. Germline values: CDR1 SEHNR, CDR2 FQNEAQ (reference sequence). The CDR3 spans 15 residues. V was pared by 3 bases and J by 5 bases, with 10 bases of the junction left unmatched. The DNA for the CDR3 is TGTGCCAGCAGCTTGAGGGGAGACAGGGTTCACGAGCAGTACTTC. Its protein is CASSLRGDRVHEQYF.

V is TRBV5-1 and J is TRBJ1-2; a weak D match, TRBD1 (5 bases). V lost 2 bases and J lost 3, with 11 bases in between. The germline V gene encodes CDR1 SGHRS and CDR2 YFSETQ. The CDR3 has 14 amino acids. The CDR3 sequence: CASSLGDLHYGYTF. The CDR3 DNA reads TGCGCCAGCAGCTTAGGGGATTTGCACTATGGCTACACCTTC.

The rearrangement uses TRBV27 and TRBJ1-6; TRBD1 matches at 7 bases. J was trimmed by 8 bases and V by 5 bases; bases with no gene match: 3. The CDR3 sequence is 13 residues long. The germline gives CDR1 MNHEY, CDR2 SMNVEV (reference sequence). The CDR3 spells CASSRDRDSPLHF. The CDR3 DNA reads TGTGCCAGCAGTCGTGACAGGGATTCACCCCTCCACTTT.